This T cell receptor beta chain was obtained from a study of T cell responses to AZD1222 COVID-19 vaccine. About the research overall: Second doses at about 4 or about 12 weeks were pooled.

In this sample, this clone turned up once. The repertoire was sequenced with immunoSEQ multiplex PCR; TCRdb's copy has only in-frame clones and lacks some. Among about 110,000 clones listed, about nine tenths were seen once. Source: peripheral blood, taken on day 0 of AZD1222 vaccination. The receptor was derived from an adult in good health.

DNA for the CDR3: TGTGCCAGCAGCCAAAACAGCGGGGGGGCCACAGATACGCAGTATTTT. Amino acids: CASSQNSGGATDTQYF. The chain links TRBV4-2 to TRBJ2-3; 10 positions match TRBD2. Germline V gene data show CDR1 as LGHNA and CDR2 as YNFKEQ. CDR3 length: 16 amino acids. With 2 bases clipped from V and 2 bases from J, the junction kept 4 bases outside the gene matches.